This TCR beta chain came from a study of spatial heterogeneity in lung cancer. The overall study: The study sequenced follow-up PBMC samples when they were available, at a median of about two years after resection.

Germline values: CDR1 MDHEN, CDR2 SYDVKM. With 4 bases clipped from V and 3 bases from J, the junction kept 3 bases outside the gene matches. The CDR3 sequence is 15 residues long. This clonotype appeared a few times. Every individual TCR cDNA molecule carried its own unique molecular identifier, which allowed correction of PCR and sequencing errors. TCRdb reprocessed the 5' RACE reads with MiXCR, giving one entry per CDR3 protein. The repertoire holds 23,000 or so distinct CDR3 sequences, with about 9.8% as singletons. Time point reported: blood at routine non-recurrence follow-up after resection. The TCR originated in a male donor with early-stage non-small cell lung cancer. V and J are TRBV28 and TRBJ1-4; 9 bases are shared with TRBD1. The material was PBMCs, obtained at follow-up. The CDR3 nucleotides are TGTGCCAGCAGTTCCACAGGGGGCTCTAATGAAAAACTGTTTTTT. This translates into CASSSTGGSNEKLFF.